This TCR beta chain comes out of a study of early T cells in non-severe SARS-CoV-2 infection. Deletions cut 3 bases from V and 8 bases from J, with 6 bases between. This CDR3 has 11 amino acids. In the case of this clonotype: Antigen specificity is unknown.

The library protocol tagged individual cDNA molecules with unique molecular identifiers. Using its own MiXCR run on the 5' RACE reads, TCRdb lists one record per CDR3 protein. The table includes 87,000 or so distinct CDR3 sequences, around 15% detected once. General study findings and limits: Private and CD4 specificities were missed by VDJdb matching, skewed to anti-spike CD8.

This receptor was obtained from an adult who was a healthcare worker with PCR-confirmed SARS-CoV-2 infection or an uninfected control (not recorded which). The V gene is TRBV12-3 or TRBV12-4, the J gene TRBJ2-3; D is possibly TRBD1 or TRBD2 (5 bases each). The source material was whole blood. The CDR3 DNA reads TGTGCCAGCAGTTTTGGGGGTACGCAGTATTTT. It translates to CASSFGGTQYF.